The clone carrying this T cell receptor (beta chain) was recorded only once. The data were taken from a study of T cell responses to AZD1222 COVID-19 vaccine. This CDR3 is 15 amino acids long. Germline V gene lookup returns CDR1 LGHDT and CDR2 YNNKEL (reference sequence). Trimming took 1 base from V and 7 from J; bases not matched to a gene: 7. TCRdb's copy holds only in-frame clones and misses some; the assay was immunoSEQ multiplex PCR. This table has about 120,000 clones, approximately 86% appearing once. The sample was peripheral blood, taken 28 days after the second AZD1222 dose. The chain is built from TRBV3-1 (or the pseudogene TRBV3-2) and TRBJ2-4; TRBD2 aligns across 7 bases. This sequence originates from an adult who received the AZD1222 COVID-19 vaccine. CDR3 DNA: TGTGCCAGCAGCCAAGGGGGGACTACCCTTAACATTCAGTACTTC. Residues: CASSQGGTTLNIQYF.